The following is a T cell receptor (beta chain) sequence with its context. The antigen remains undetermined. Quantitative 5'-RACE with molecular barcodes generated TCR beta libraries. TCRdb redid the calling of the 5' RACE reads with MiXCR, one entry per CDR3 protein. The sample contains about 450,000 distinct CDR3 sequences, roughly 26% of which appear only once. These data are taken from a study of CD8 T cells in ankylosing spondylitis. Study results and limitations: Within ankylosing spondylitis blood, a TCR beta motif made up of seven to nine highly homologous variants appeared to be characteristic.

The CDR3 length is 17 residues. The V gene end was trimmed by 4 bases and the J gene end by 0 bases; junction bases not matched to a gene: 9. Germline CDR1 and CDR2: MNHNS and SASEGT. The chain carries TRBV6-1 and TRBJ1-5; 7 bases are shared with TRBD1. Input material: blood, either unsorted or a sorted T cell fraction (not recorded which). The TCR was taken from a male donor with ankylosing spondylitis. This CDR3 reads CASSVIPGTDSNQPQHF. The CDR3 coding sequence is TGTGCCAGCAGTGTAATACCCGGGACAGATAGCAATCAGCCCCAGCATTTT.